This TCR beta chain is drawn from a study of blood T cell repertoires in COVID-19. Study information: PBMCs, B-cell-depleted T cells, or T cells were the source of the cDNA or gDNA that made up the material.

This table comes from immunoSEQ multiplex PCR, and its TCRdb copy is limited to in-frame clones, with some not included. Among about 200,000 clones listed, about 90% were seen once. CDR1 LGHDT and CDR2 YNNKEL come from the germline V gene (reference sequence). This CDR3 spans 15 amino acids. The junction had 7 bases not matched to a gene; V was cut back by 3 bases and J by 5 bases. Material for sequencing was PBMCs or T cells enriched from blood (not recorded which). The J gene is TRBJ1-5, the V gene TRBV3-1 (or the pseudogene TRBV3-2); TRBD1 matches at 7 bases. This receptor was identified in a man younger than 40 who had recovered from COVID-19. CDR3: CASSHTGTVYQPQHF. CDR3 bases: TGTGCCAGCAGCCACACTGGGACAGTCTATCAGCCCCAGCATTTT.